What follows is one TCR beta chain and its context. Profiled with immunoSEQ multiplex PCR; TCRdb holds only in-frame clones, not every one. The sample records roughly 200,000 clones, around 86% being singletons. This sample stems from a study of blood T cell repertoires in COVID-19. Living in about 25 US areas, the participants were between roughly 18 and 90 years of age. Material: PBMCs or T cells enriched from blood (not recorded which). This sequence was found in a man under 40 in a cohort exposed to, infected with or recovered from COVID-19 (not recorded which).

As DNA, the CDR3 is TGCAGCGTTGCCCCCGGGACTATGGAGACCCAGTACTTC. Translated: CSVAPGTMETQYF. This sequence joins TRBV29-1 and TRBJ2-5, with TRBD2 matching over 7 bases. This CDR3 has 13 amino acids. CDR1 is SQVTM and CDR2 is ANQGSEA in the germline V gene. V was clipped by 4 bases and J by 5 bases; unmatched bases: 7.